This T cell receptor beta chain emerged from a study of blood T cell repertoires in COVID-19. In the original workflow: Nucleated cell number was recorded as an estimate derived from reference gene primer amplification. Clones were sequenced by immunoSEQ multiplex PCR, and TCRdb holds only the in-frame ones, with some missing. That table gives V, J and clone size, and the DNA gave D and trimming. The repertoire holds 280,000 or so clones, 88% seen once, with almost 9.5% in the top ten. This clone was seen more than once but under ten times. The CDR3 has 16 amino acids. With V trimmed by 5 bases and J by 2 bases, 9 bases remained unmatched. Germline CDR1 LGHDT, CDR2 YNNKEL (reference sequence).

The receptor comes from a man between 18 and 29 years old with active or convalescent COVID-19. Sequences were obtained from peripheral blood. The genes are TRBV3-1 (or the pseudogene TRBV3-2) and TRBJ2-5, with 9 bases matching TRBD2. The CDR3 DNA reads TGTGCCAGCAGCGGAACCCCGGGACTAGCTCAAGAGACCCAGTACTTC. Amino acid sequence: CASSGTPGLAQETQYF.